This T cell receptor beta chain was found in a study of regulatory T cells in long-lasting Graves disease. Sample time point: persistent/refractory GD, antithyroid drugs over 5 years with positive TRAb. The TCR library was made from RNA that had been extracted from PBMCs in TRIzol. EDTA tubes received 9 to 10 milliliters of collected peripheral blood. This clonotype was observed at least ten times. Its specificity is not known. CDR3-region Arm-PCR and iRepertoire HTBI primers produced the TCR beta libraries. TCRdb passed the multiplex PCR reads through MiXCR, listing each CDR3 protein once. The sample comprises 390,000 or so distinct CDR3 sequences, roughly 25% of which are singletons, and under 35% rests with the top ten. The CDR3 covers 14 residues. CDR1 and CDR2 from the germline V gene are MNHNS and SASEGT. Trimming removed 5 bases from V and 6 bases from J, with 16 bases in between. Findings and caveats of the study: Thyroid tissue went unexamined; only peripheral blood was analyzed. Persistent Graves' cases showed lower TCR diversity than newly diagnosed cases. Repertoires from persistent disease leaned toward TRBV28, TRBJ1-2 and TRBJ2-5.

This chain connects TRBV6-1 to TRBJ1-1; no clear D. Source: peripheral blood mononuclear cells (PBMCs), taken when the disease was refractory, from a patient treated with antithyroid drugs. The TCR originated in a woman between 35 and 50 years old with Graves disease. The CDR3 spells CASSHSPGRPEAFF. CDR3 nucleotides: TGTGCCAGCAGTCACTCACCCGGTAGGCCTGAAGCTTTCTTT.